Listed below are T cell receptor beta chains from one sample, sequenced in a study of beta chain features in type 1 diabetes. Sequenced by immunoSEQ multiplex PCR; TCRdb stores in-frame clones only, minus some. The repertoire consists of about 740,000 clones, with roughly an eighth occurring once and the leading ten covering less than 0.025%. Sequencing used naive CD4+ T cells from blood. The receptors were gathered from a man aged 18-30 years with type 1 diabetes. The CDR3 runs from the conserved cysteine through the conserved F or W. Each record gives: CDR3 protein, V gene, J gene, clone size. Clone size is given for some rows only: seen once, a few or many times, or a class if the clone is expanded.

CDR3: CASSRSGVNYGYTF
V: TRBV6-5
J: TRBJ1-2
size: few

CDR3: CASSPDGQYGYTF
V: TRBV7-2
J: TRBJ1-2
size: -

CDR3: CASSDLGQPQHF
V: TRBV6-1
J: TRBJ1-5
size: -

CDR3: CASSGTVNSPLHF
V: TRBV7-9
J: TRBJ1-6
size: -

CDR3: CASSPWTGNTEAFF
V: TRBV7-2
J: TRBJ1-1
size: -

CDR3: CASSPGHTEAFF
V: TRBV7-2
J: TRBJ1-1
size: -

CDR3: CASSPDRDTNYGYTF
V: TRBV4-1
J: TRBJ1-2
size: few

CDR3: CASSEARWDSQDF
V: TRBV6-1
J: TRBJ2-4
size: -

CDR3: CASSGVGRVNQPQHF
V: TRBV2
J: TRBJ1-5
size: -

CDR3: CASSQGGGSYNEQFF
V: TRBV4-1
J: TRBJ2-1
size: -

CDR3: CASSLEGHSNQPQHF
V: TRBV18
J: TRBJ1-5
size: -

CDR3: CASSGAGNQETQYF
V: TRBV6-6
J: TRBJ2-5
size: -

CDR3: CASGTGGDGYTF
V: TRBV18
J: TRBJ1-2
size: -

CDR3: CSAQQNYGYTF
V: TRBV20-1
J: TRBJ1-2
size: few

CDR3: CASSIGEAYYGYTF
V: TRBV19
J: TRBJ1-2
size: -

CDR3: CASSQGGITTDTQYF
V: TRBV4-1
J: TRBJ2-3
size: -

CDR3: CASSLGVQGHSYEQYF
V: TRBV5-5
J: TRBJ2-7
size: few

CDR3: CASSLVVFGEYGYTF
V: TRBV7-2
J: TRBJ1-2
size: -

CDR3: CASSSAGRNTEAFF
V: TRBV5-6
J: TRBJ1-1
size: -

CDR3: CASSAYRGVGSGGNTIYF
V: TRBV25-1
J: TRBJ1-3
size: -

CDR3: CASSEGNFYYNEQFF
V: TRBV6-1
J: TRBJ2-1
size: few

CDR3: CASSPGSGTVDQPQHF
V: TRBV25-1
J: TRBJ1-5
size: -

CDR3: CASSPRVNTEAFF
V: TRBV7-9
J: TRBJ1-1
size: few

CDR3: CASSQQGVRGNSPLHF
V: TRBV6-6
J: TRBJ1-6
size: few

CDR3: CASSPPLPGNGYTF
V: TRBV18
J: TRBJ1-2
size: -

CDR3: CASSRTSGGVDEQFF
V: TRBV4-2
J: TRBJ2-1
size: few

CDR3: CSVTRDPPLEQFF
V: TRBV29-1
J: TRBJ2-1
size: few

CDR3: CAWSARGRGNQPQHF
V: TRBV30
J: TRBJ1-5
size: -

CDR3: CSVWSGAGGELFF
V: TRBV29-1
J: TRBJ2-2
size: few

CDR3: CASTPDGRELSHSNQPQHF
V: TRBV23-1
J: TRBJ1-5
size: -